This is a list of T cell receptor beta chains from one sample in a study of OX40 agonist ivuxolimab in advanced cancers. Assay used: immunoSEQ multiplex PCR; TCRdb lists only in-frame clones, some missing. The sample includes some 80,000 clones, almost 85% of them seen just once. This specimen consisted of CD4+ or CD8+ T cells sorted from blood, obtained in a trial of the OX40 agonist ivuxolimab. The receptor set was obtained from an adult with an advanced solid tumor such as melanoma, head and neck, liver or kidney cancer. The CDR3 runs from the conserved cysteine through the conserved F or W. Fields, in order: CDR3 protein, D gene, CDR3 length, V gene, J gene. D genes are given only for firm matches.

CASSYRGSGNTIYF	.	14	TRBV6-5	TRBJ1-3
CASSPTVQEDGTEAFF	.	16	TRBV5-4	TRBJ1-1
CASSLPHRLAGRTDTQYF	TRBD2	18	TRBV7-9	TRBJ2-3
CASSDRSSGTSGINEQFF	TRBD2	18	TRBV14	TRBJ2-1
CASSVGDRDDIETQYF	TRBD1	16	TRBV9	TRBJ2-5
CASSLFDRGEMGYTF	TRBD1	15	TRBV28	TRBJ1-2
CASSPHSGPNTDTQYF	.	16	TRBV27	TRBJ2-3
CASSLVGTYNEQFF	.	14	TRBV5-6	TRBJ2-1
CASSPDRDYEQYF	TRBD1	13	TRBV7-2	.
CSVEGLAGQGGHTDTQYF	TRBD2	18	TRBV29-1	TRBJ2-3